This TCR beta chain derives from a study of OX40 agonist ivuxolimab in advanced cancers. Overall study results and limits: The specificity for antigen of the expanded peripheral T cells was not determined.

Individuals having autoimmune disease history or systemic immunosuppression were not enrolled. With baseline, cycle 4 day 1, and cycle 7 day 1 as timepoints, blood was sampled. A single count supports this clone. As yet, its antigen is unknown. The method was immunoSEQ multiplex PCR; TCRdb's version includes in-frame clones alone and lacks a portion of them. The sample lists roughly 89,000 clones, roughly 91% occurring once. This receptor was identified in an adult with an advanced solid tumor such as melanoma, head and neck, liver or kidney cancer. The sequences come from CD4+ or CD8+ T cells sorted from blood, collected in a trial of the OX40 agonist ivuxolimab.

In DNA, the CDR3 is TGTGCCAGCGCAACTATGGGCACAGATACGCAGTATTTT. It codes for CASATMGTDTQYF. This chain joins TRBV6-6 and TRBJ2-3; D is uncertain. With 8 bases removed from V and 1 base from J, the gap between germline ends came to 10 bases. This CDR3 has 13 amino acids. Germline V gives CDR1 MNHNY, CDR2 SVGAGI (reference sequence).